This T cell receptor beta chain comes out of a study of shared clonotypes between healthy human individuals. Naive CD8 isolation took CD45RO-negative cells positively selected for CCR7 and excluded terminally differentiated effector memory CD45RA+ cells. The method was immunoSEQ multiplex PCR; TCRdb's version includes in-frame clones alone and lacks a portion of them. The sample comprises 1.5 million to 2.5 million clones, approximately 94% of which are singletons, and roughly 1% rests with the top ten. This CDR3 has 14 amino acids. Germline values: CDR1 MNHEY, CDR2 SMNVEV (reference sequence). The V gene end was trimmed by 6 bases and the J gene end by 6 bases; junction bases not matched to a gene: 5.

Sequencing input: naive CD8+ T cells sorted from blood. This receptor was identified in a man aged 18 to 30 in good health. The chain links TRBV27 to TRBJ1-4; 9 bases agree with TRBD1. CDR3 coding DNA: TGTGCCAGCAGCAACAGGGGGCACGATGAAAAACTGTTTTTT. Its translation: CASSNRGHDEKLFF.